This TCR beta chain was retrieved from a study of blood T cells in healthy people across ages. Primed by a sample-barcoded 5' primer and a J-beta primer mix, a second PCR proceeded for about 7 to 12 cycles. Via MiXCR, TCRdb re-called the 5' RACE reads, giving one row per CDR3 protein. This table has about 730,000 distinct CDR3 sequences, about 40% appearing once. This clonotype was seen a handful of times. Looked up from germline, CDR1 is SEHNR and CDR2 is FQNEAQ (reference sequence). The V end was cut by 6 bases, the J end by 3 bases, with 18 bases between. The CDR3 covers 15 residues. The sequencing input was blood. The rearrangement links TRBV7-9 to TRBJ2-7, with D maybe TRBD1 (7 bases). This clonotype was sampled from an older woman in good health. CDR3 sequence reads: CASSLGGTVNYEQYF. The CDR3 nucleotides are TGTGCCAGCAGTCTTGGAGGGACAGTTAACTACGAGCAGTACTTC.